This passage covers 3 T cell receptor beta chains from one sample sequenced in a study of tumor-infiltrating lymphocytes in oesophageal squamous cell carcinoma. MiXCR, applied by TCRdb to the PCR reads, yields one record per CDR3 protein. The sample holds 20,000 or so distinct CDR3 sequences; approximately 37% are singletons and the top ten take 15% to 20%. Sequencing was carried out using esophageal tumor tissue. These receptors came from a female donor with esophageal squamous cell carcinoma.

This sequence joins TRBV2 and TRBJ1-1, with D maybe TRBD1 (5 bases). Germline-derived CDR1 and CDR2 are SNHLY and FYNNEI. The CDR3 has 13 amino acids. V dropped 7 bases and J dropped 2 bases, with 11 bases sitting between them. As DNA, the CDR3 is TGTGCCAGCACCCCGACAGCAAACACTGAAGCTTTCTTT. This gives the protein CASTPTANTEAFF.

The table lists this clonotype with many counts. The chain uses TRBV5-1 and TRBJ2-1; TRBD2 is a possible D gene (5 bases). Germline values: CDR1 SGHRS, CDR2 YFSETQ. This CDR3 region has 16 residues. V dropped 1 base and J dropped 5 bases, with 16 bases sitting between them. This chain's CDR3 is CASSLRGSTINNEQFF. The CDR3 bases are TGCGCCAGCAGCTTGCGAGGGAGCACCATTAACAATGAGCAGTTCTTC. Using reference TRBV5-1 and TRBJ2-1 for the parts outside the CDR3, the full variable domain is KAGVTQTPRYLIKTRGQQVTLSCSPISGHRSVSWYQQTPGQGLQFLFEYFSETQRNKGNFPGRFSGRQFSNSRSEMNVSTLELGDSALYLCASSLRGSTINNEQFFGPGTRLTVL.

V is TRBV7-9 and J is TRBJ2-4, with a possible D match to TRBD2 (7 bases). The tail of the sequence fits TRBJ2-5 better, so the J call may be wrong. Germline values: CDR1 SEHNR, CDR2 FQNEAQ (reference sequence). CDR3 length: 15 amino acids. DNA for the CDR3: TGTGCCAGCAGCTTTAACGGGGGCGGGAGAGAGACCCAGTACTTC. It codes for CASSFNGGGRETQYF.